These T cell receptor beta chains were read from a single sample in a study of cytomegalovirus exposure and HLA in healthy donors. Assay: immunoSEQ multiplex PCR; the TCRdb copy retains only in-frame clones and omits some. The sample records over 100,000 clones, around 70% being singletons. Specimen: PBMCs. The receptors derive from a man aged 25 to 40 in good health and CMV-seropositive. CDR3s include the opening cysteine and the closing phenylalanine or tryptophan. A D gene is named only where the DNA matches it firmly. Some rows have no size entry. The others give once, few or many, or a class for an expanded clone.

TRBV11-3	TRBJ2-1	-	-	CASSLSLPSAVHNEQFF	TGTGCCAGCAGCTTATCCCTGCCTAGCGCCGTACACAATGAGCAGTTCTTC
TRBV6-1	TRBJ1-6	TRBD1	-	CASSEAGGASPLHF	TGTGCCAGCAGTGAAGCAGGGGGCGCTTCACCCCTCCACTTT
TRBV7-2	TRBJ1-2	-	once	CASSLGFRAGGYTF	TGTGCCAGCAGCTTAGGGTTCAGGGCGGGGGGCTACACCTTC
TRBV5-4	TRBJ1-3	TRBD1	-	CASSLTGAGNTIYF	TGTGCCAGCAGCTTGACAGGGGCTGGAAACACCATATATTTT
TRBV5-1	TRBJ1-1	TRBD1	-	CASSLGDRRDATEAFF	TGCGCCAGCAGCTTGGGGGACAGGAGGGATGCCACTGAAGCTTTCTTT
TRBV7-9	TRBJ2-3	-	-	CASRHGRTSTDTQYF	TGTGCCAGCAGGCACGGACGGACAAGCACAGATACGCAGTATTTT
TRBV28	TRBJ1-1	-	few	CASSFNTEAFF	TGTGCCAGCAGTTTTAATACTGAAGCTTTCTTT
TRBV27	TRBJ2-5	-	-	CASRIQGLEETQYF	TGTGCCAGCAGGATACAGGGTTTGGAAGAGACCCAGTACTTC
TRBV28	TRBJ2-3	TRBD2	-	CATSGYGGFTDTQYF	TGTGCAACCTCGGGGTACGGGGGGTTCACAGATACGCAGTATTTT
TRBV5-4	TRBJ2-2	TRBD1	once	CASSLTGGENTGELFF	TGTGCCAGCAGCTTGACAGGGGGAGAAAACACCGGGGAGCTGTTTTTT
TRBV7-7	TRBJ2-3	TRBD1	-	CASSLAGQGADTQYF	TGTGCCAGCAGCTTAGCGGGACAGGGCGCAGATACGCAGTATTTT
TRBV5-4	TRBJ2-1	-	-	CASSLSPPGYNEQFF	TGTGCCAGCAGCTTGAGTCCACCGGGATACAATGAGCAGTTCTTC
TRBV5-4	TRBJ2-7	-	-	CASSFLTGEAEQYF	TGTGCCAGCAGCTTTCTTACGGGGGAAGCCGAGCAGTACTTC
TRBV15	TRBJ2-3	TRBD2	-	CATRGGPSGGYSSTDTQYF	TGTGCCACCAGAGGAGGGCCTAGCGGGGGCTACTCTAGCACAGATACGCAGTATTTT
TRBV5-1	TRBJ2-7	-	-	CASSLAQQADEQYF	TGCGCCAGCAGCTTGGCCCAACAGGCAGACGAGCAGTACTTC
TRBV4-1	TRBJ1-4	-	few	CASSQGSGEKLFF	TGCGCCAGCAGCCAAGGTTCAGGGGAAAAACTGTTTTTT
TRBV7-2	TRBJ2-7	-	-	CASSPISSSYEQYF	TGTGCCAGCAGCCCCATTAGCAGCTCCTACGAGCAGTACTTC
TRBV28	TRBJ2-5	TRBD1	-	CASSLGTVWEQYF	TGTGCCAGCAGTTTAGGGACAGTGTGGGAGCAGTACTTC
TRBV19	TRBJ2-1	TRBD1	-	CASSIGTGVYNEQFF	TGTGCCAGTAGTATCGGGACAGGGGTCTACAATGAGCAGTTCTTC
TRBV11-2	TRBJ1-2	TRBD1	many	CASSLGSNTGAGYTF	TGTGCCAGCAGCTTAGGCTCAAATACAGGGGCTGGCTACACCTTC
TRBV6-5	TRBJ2-1	TRBD1	-	CASRGTGGYNEQFF	TGTGCCAGCAGGGGGACAGGGGGATACAATGAGCAGTTCTTC
TRBV5-6	TRBJ2-2	TRBD1	-	CASSLLGQGVQNTGELFF	TGTGCCAGCAGCTTGTTGGGACAGGGGGTGCAGAACACCGGGGAGCTGTTTTTT
TRBV2	TRBJ1-5	-	-	CASSEQGYQPQHF	TGTGCCAGCAGTGAACAGGGCTATCAGCCCCAGCATTTT
TRBV2	TRBJ2-7	TRBD1	-	CASSPGQGEKVDEQYF	TGTGCCAGCAGTCCGGGACAGGGGGAAAAGGTCGACGAGCAGTACTTC
TRBV29-1	TRBJ1-2	TRBD1	-	CSVAGGGGYGYTF	TGCAGCGTTGCAGGGGGCGGCGGCTATGGCTACACCTTC
TRBV9	TRBJ2-3	TRBD2	-	CASSVTILAGATDTQYF	TGTGCCAGCAGCGTCACTATACTAGCGGGGGCCACAGATACGCAGTATTTT
TRBV4-2	TRBJ2-3	TRBD2	-	CASSPRGGGASDTQYF	TGTGCCAGCAGCCCCCGAGGCGGGGGGGCCTCAGATACGCAGTATTTT
TRBV5-5	TRBJ1-5	TRBD1	-	CASSLTGGNQPQHF	TGTGCCAGCAGCTTGACAGGGGGTAATCAGCCCCAGCATTTT
TRBV6-5	TRBJ2-1	TRBD1	-	CASKRTGSENEQFF	TGTGCCAGCAAGAGGACAGGCTCGGAAAATGAGCAGTTCTTC
TRBV6-1	TRBJ1-2	-	-	CASSEIGRAYGYTF	TGTGCCAGCAGTGAAATTGGCAGGGCCTATGGCTACACCTTC
TRBV5-1	TRBJ2-7	-	-	CASSLGPGAIEQYF	TGCGCCAGCAGCTTGGGGCCGGGAGCCATCGAGCAGTACTTC
TRBV6-5	TRBJ1-2	TRBD1	-	CASSRAAGGSGYTF	TGTGCCAGCAGTAGGGCGGCAGGGGGCTCTGGCTACACCTTC
TRBV2	TRBJ2-2	-	-	CASMAAENTGELFF	TGTGCCAGCATGGCTGCAGAGAACACCGGGGAGCTGTTTTTT
TRBV4-1	TRBJ1-2	TRBD1	once	CASSQEGRRGLLYGYTF	TGCGCCAGCAGCCAAGAAGGGCGCAGGGGGCTCCTCTATGGCTACACCTTC
TRBV18	TRBJ2-7	TRBD1	-	CASSPYQTGEMSEQYF	TGTGCCAGCTCACCTTATCAGACAGGGGAGATGAGCGAGCAGTACTTC
TRBV29-1	TRBJ1-1	-	once	CSVHREMNTEAFF	TGCAGCGTCCACAGGGAGATGAACACTGAAGCTTTCTTT
TRBV7-2	TRBJ2-3	-	-	CASSLYTSTDTQYF	TGTGCCAGCAGCTTATATACTAGCACAGATACGCAGTATTTT
TRBV6-5	TRBJ1-1	-	few	CASSYSIVGPNTEAFF	TGTGCCAGCAGTTACTCGATCGTGGGGCCGAACACTGAAGCTTTCTTT
TRBV5-4	TRBJ2-6	TRBD2	-	CASSLTSGGSGANVLTF	TGTGCCAGCAGCTTGACTAGCGGGGGCTCTGGGGCCAACGTCCTGACTTTC
TRBV2	TRBJ2-5	TRBD1	once	CASGDRDQETQYF	TGTGCCAGCGGGGACAGGGACCAAGAGACCCAGTACTTC
TRBV19	TRBJ2-6	-	-	CASSQGVFSGANVLTF	TGTGCCAGTAGTCAAGGGGTTTTCTCTGGGGCCAACGTCCTGACTTTC
TRBV2	TRBJ2-3	-	few	CASSVDSYTQYF	TGTGCCAGCAGTGTCGACTCTTATACGCAGTATTTT
TRBV2	TRBJ2-3	TRBD2	-	CANRRGEADTQYF	TGTGCCAATCGGCGGGGGGAGGCAGATACGCAGTATTTT
TRBV15	TRBJ1-4	-	-	CATSRDRGLTNEKLFF	TGTGCCACCAGCAGAGACAGGGGCCTCACTAATGAAAAACTGTTTTTT
TRBV7-9	TRBJ2-7	TRBD1	few	CASSQEGQGAQKEQYF	TGCGCCAGCAGCCAAGAAGGACAGGGGGCGCAGAAAGAGCAGTACTTC
TRBV6-4	TRBJ1-2	-	-	CASSDRLGTRDGYPF	TGTGCCAGCAGCGACAGGCTGGGAACACGGGATGGCTACCCCTTC
TRBV6-5	TRBJ2-7	-	-	CASRRRDRSYEQYF	TGTGCCAGCCGCAGGCGGGACCGGTCCTACGAGCAGTACTTC
TRBV10-2	TRBJ1-2	TRBD1	-	CASSRDRSYGYTF	TGCGCCAGCAGTAGGGACAGATCCTATGGCTACACCTTC
TRBV27	TRBJ2-7	TRBD1	-	CASSLEQGAWEQYF	TGTGCCAGCAGTTTGGAACAGGGGGCGTGGGAGCAGTACTTC
TRBV7-9	TRBJ1-6	-	few	CASSLIAEPVEPLHF	TGTGCCAGCAGCTTGATAGCCGAGCCCGTTGAACCCCTCCACTTT